This T cell receptor (beta chain) was obtained from a study of T cell repertoires in cytomegalovirus infection. On the study more broadly: Indications came from public TCR beta signatures; they pointed to CMV infection and to a matching HLA type. Study-wide findings and caveats: Individuals carrying CMV plus the relevant HLA were identified by cumulative frequency of public TCR beta families.

TCRdb recomputed calls from the reads with MiXCR, one row per CDR3 protein. The sample consists of approximately 700,000 distinct CDR3 sequences, 35% to 45% of them appearing once. Trimming pared 6 bases from V and 5 bases from J, leaving 16 bases between. Germline values: CDR1 DFQATT, CDR2 SNEGSKA (reference sequence). CDR3 length equals 13 residues. Comments on this clonotype: Antigen: not known.

This chain uses TRBV20-1 with TRBJ2-5; D not resolved. The receptor was isolated from a human donor in good health (CMV status not recorded). Some clones in this sample may be carry-over from other donors' samples. The sequencing sample was made of PBMCs. CDR3 amino acids: CSAGRKRWETQYF. The CDR3 DNA reads TGCAGTGCGGGCAGGAAAAGATGGGAGACCCAGTACTTC.